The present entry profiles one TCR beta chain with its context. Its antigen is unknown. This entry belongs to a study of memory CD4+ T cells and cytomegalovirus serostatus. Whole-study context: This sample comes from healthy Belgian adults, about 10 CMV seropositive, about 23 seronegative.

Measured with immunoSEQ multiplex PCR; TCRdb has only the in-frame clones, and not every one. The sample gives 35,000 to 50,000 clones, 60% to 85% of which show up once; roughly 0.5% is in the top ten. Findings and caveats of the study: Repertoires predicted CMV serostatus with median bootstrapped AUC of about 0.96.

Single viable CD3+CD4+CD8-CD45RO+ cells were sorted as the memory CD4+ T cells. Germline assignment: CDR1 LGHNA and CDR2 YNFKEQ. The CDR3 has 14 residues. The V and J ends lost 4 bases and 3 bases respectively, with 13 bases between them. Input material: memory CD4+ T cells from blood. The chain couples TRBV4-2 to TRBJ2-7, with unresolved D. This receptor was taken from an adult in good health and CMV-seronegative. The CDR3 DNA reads TGTGCCAGCAGCCGTATTGGGTTAGGCTACGAGCAGTACTTC. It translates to CASSRIGLGYEQYF.